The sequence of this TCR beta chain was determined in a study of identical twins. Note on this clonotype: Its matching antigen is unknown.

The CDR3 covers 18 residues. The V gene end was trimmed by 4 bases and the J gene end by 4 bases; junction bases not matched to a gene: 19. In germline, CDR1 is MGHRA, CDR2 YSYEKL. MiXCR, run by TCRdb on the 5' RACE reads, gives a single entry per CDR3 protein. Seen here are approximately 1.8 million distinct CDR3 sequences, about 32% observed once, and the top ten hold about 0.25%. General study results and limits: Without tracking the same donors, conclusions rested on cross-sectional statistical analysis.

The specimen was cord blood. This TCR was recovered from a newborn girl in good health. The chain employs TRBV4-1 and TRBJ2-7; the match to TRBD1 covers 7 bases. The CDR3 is CASSLNYRSRDRLYEQYF. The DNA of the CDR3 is TGCGCCAGCAGCCTAAACTATAGGAGCCGGGACAGACTTTACGAGCAGTACTTC.